A selection of T cell receptor beta chains follows, all from one sample in a study of blood T cell repertoires in COVID-19. Profiling relied on immunoSEQ multiplex PCR, and the TCRdb table lists in-frame clones only, not all of them. The data hold under 200,000 clones, with 70% to 85% observed a single time. Sequencing used peripheral blood. The origin of the receptors is a woman older than 75 with acute or convalescent COVID-19. Each CDR3 is given without its conserved first and last residue. Each record gives: J gene, V gene, CDR3 protein.

j_gene: TRBJ2-2; v_gene: TRBV24-1; CDR3aa: ATSDLTKHLTGELF
j_gene: TRBJ2-2; v_gene: TRBV18; CDR3aa: ASSPQTSGSNTGELF
j_gene: TRBJ1-1; v_gene: TRBV5-4; CDR3aa: ASSRGGDVTGVAEAF
j_gene: TRBJ2-7; v_gene: TRBV6-2/TRBV6-3; CDR3aa: ASSYGTSGGAREQY
j_gene: TRBJ2-7; v_gene: TRBV5-6; CDR3aa: ASSSTLADFSYEQY
j_gene: TRBJ2-1; v_gene: TRBV5-1; CDR3aa: ASSLGLIGSSYNEQF
j_gene: TRBJ2-5; v_gene: TRBV16; CDR3aa: ASPRRGGERETQY
j_gene: TRBJ2-7; v_gene: TRBV11-2; CDR3aa: ASSNTDRTQTYEQY
j_gene: TRBJ2-2; v_gene: TRBV9; CDR3aa: ASSPFPGELF
j_gene: TRBJ1-2; v_gene: TRBV5-4; CDR3aa: ASSLQGIGGYT
j_gene: TRBJ1-1; v_gene: TRBV11-2; CDR3aa: ASSLDRESTEAF
j_gene: TRBJ1-6; v_gene: TRBV2; CDR3aa: ASRGRPGQYNSPLH
j_gene: TRBJ2-1; v_gene: TRBV5-6; CDR3aa: ASSLGRGRQF
j_gene: TRBJ2-3; v_gene: TRBV11-3; CDR3aa: ASSFSAAAVDTQY
j_gene: TRBJ2-5; v_gene: TRBV7-7; CDR3aa: ASSFGGSHQETQY
j_gene: TRBJ2-7; v_gene: TRBV10-3; CDR3aa: AISGEGHYEQY
j_gene: TRBJ2-7; v_gene: TRBV18; CDR3aa: ASSPGGGGYEQY
j_gene: TRBJ2-5; v_gene: TRBV9; CDR3aa: ASSVTPSGGSGTQY
j_gene: TRBJ2-7; v_gene: TRBV5-4; CDR3aa: ASSSSGSYEQY
j_gene: TRBJ2-2; v_gene: TRBV19; CDR3aa: ASSIDTGTGLIYRMDTGELF
j_gene: TRBJ1-2; v_gene: TRBV7-9; CDR3aa: ASSLSIGTGGSGYT
j_gene: TRBJ2-7; v_gene: TRBV27; CDR3aa: ASSLRQGPYEQY
j_gene: TRBJ1-6; v_gene: TRBV6-5; CDR3aa: ASSRDWARGSPLH
j_gene: TRBJ2-1; v_gene: TRBV4-3; CDR3aa: ASSDGGISYNEQF
j_gene: TRBJ1-4; v_gene: TRBV5-5; CDR3aa: ASSLSQFNEKLF
j_gene: TRBJ2-3; v_gene: TRBV14; CDR3aa: ASSQARTGRTDTQY
j_gene: TRBJ2-1; v_gene: TRBV4-2; CDR3aa: ASSPAAASGATAYNEQF
j_gene: TRBJ2-1; v_gene: TRBV19; CDR3aa: ASSISGQEYNEQF
j_gene: TRBJ2-1; v_gene: TRBV6-5; CDR3aa: ASSYDGTFGQF
j_gene: TRBJ2-3; v_gene: TRBV9; CDR3aa: ASSPSGPTDTQY
j_gene: TRBJ2-7; v_gene: TRBV5-1; CDR3aa: ASSRGLAGGRAYEQY
j_gene: TRBJ2-2; v_gene: TRBV5-1; CDR3aa: ASSRTVNTGELF
j_gene: TRBJ1-1; v_gene: TRBV3-1/TRBV3-2; CDR3aa: ASSQDKVMPGQVPAF
j_gene: TRBJ2-3; v_gene: TRBV12-5; CDR3aa: ASGLGQTGWSADTQY
j_gene: TRBJ1-2; v_gene: TRBV7-2; CDR3aa: ASSLNRVTYGYT
j_gene: TRBJ1-2; v_gene: TRBV5-1; CDR3aa: ASSLAQGRASGYT
j_gene: TRBJ2-1; v_gene: TRBV7-8; CDR3aa: ASRWWTGAYNEQF
j_gene: TRBJ2-1; v_gene: TRBV24-1; CDR3aa: ATSEPRDRSNEQF
j_gene: TRBJ1-1; v_gene: TRBV6-5; CDR3aa: ASSYGGLNTEAF
j_gene: TRBJ1-1; v_gene: TRBV20-1; CDR3aa: SAREYTEAF
j_gene: TRBJ2-3; v_gene: TRBV12-3/TRBV12-4; CDR3aa: ASTAGYTDTQY
j_gene: TRBJ2-2; v_gene: TRBV9; CDR3aa: ASSTRGDSGELF
j_gene: TRBJ2-5; v_gene: TRBV12-3/TRBV12-4; CDR3aa: ASSSSEAQY
j_gene: TRBJ1-2; v_gene: TRBV7-2; CDR3aa: ASSLGSLYGYT
j_gene: TRBJ1-5; v_gene: TRBV6-2/TRBV6-3; CDR3aa: ASSYSGGAIQPQH
j_gene: TRBJ1-5; v_gene: TRBV6-2/TRBV6-3; CDR3aa: ASSWTGGQPQH
j_gene: TRBJ2-1; v_gene: TRBV5-4; CDR3aa: ASSTKRGSVNEQF
j_gene: TRBJ1-5; v_gene: TRBV6-6; CDR3aa: ASSLVSDQPQH